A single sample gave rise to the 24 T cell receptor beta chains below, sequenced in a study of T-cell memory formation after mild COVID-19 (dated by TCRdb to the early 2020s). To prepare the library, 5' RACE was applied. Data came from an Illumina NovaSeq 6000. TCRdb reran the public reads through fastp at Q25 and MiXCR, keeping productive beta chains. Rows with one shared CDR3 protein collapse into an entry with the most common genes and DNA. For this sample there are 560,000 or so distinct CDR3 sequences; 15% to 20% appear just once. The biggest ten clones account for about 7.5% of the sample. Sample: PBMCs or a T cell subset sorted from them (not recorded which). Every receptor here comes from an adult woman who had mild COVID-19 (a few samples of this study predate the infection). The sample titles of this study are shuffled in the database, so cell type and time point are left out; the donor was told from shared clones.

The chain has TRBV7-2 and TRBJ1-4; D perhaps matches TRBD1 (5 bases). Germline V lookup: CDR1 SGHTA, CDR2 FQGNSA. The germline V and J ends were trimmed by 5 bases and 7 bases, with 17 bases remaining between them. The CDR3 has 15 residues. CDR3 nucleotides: TGTGCCAGCAGCCCCGAGGGGCTTAAGGGTGAAAAACTGTTTTTT. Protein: CASSPEGLKGEKLFF.

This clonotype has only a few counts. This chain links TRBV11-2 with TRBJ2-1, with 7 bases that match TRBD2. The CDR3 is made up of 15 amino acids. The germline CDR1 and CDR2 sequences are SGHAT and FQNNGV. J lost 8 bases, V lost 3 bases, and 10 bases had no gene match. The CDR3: CASSFGAGEEDEQFF. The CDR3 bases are TGTGCCAGCAGCTTTGGGGCGGGAGAGGAGGATGAGCAGTTCTTC. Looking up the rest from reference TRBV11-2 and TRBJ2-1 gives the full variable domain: EAGVAQSPRYKIIEKRQSVAFWCNPISGHATLYWYQQILGQGPKLLIQFQNNGVVDDSQLPKDRFSAERLKGVDSTLKIQPAKLEDSAVYLCASSFGAGEEDEQFFGPGTRLTVL.

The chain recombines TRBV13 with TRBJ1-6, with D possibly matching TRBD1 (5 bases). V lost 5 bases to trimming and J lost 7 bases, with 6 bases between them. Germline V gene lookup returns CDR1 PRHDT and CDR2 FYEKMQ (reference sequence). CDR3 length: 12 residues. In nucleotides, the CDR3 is TGTGCCAGCAGCCCAGGGAATTCACCCCTCCACTTT. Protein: CASSPGNSPLHF.

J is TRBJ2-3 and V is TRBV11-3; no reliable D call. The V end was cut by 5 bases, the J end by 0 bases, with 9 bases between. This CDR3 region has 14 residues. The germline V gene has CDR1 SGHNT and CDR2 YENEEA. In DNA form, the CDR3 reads TGTGCCAGCAGCCACGTGAAAAGCACAGATACGCAGTATTTT. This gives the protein CASSHVKSTDTQYF.

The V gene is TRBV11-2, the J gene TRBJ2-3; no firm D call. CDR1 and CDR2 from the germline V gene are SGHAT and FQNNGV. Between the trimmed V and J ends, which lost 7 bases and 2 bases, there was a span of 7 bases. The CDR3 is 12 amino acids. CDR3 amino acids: CASNVLTDTQYF. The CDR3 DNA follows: TGTGCCAGCAACGTGCTCACAGATACGCAGTATTTT.

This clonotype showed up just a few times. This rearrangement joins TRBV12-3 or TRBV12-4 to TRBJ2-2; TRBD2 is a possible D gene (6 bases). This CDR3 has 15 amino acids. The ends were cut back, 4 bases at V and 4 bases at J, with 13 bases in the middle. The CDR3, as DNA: TGTGCCAGCAGTTATAATTCAGCGGGCACCGGGGAGCTGTTTTTT. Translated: CASSYNSAGTGELFF.

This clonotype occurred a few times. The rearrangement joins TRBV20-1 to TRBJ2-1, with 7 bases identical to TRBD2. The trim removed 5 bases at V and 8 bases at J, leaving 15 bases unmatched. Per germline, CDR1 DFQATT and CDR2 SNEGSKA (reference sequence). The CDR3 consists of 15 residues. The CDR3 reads CSACDGGWNNDEQFF. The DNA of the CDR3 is TGCAGTGCTTGTGACGGGGGGTGGAACAATGATGAGCAGTTCTTC.

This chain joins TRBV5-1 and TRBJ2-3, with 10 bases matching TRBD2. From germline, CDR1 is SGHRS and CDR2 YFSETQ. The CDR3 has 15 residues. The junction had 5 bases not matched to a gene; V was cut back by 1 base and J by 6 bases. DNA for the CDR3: TGCGCCAGCAGCTTGATAGCGGGAGGTCACGATACGCAGTATTTT. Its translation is CASSLIAGGHDTQYF. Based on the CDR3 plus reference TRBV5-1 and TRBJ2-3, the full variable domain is KAGVTQTPRYLIKTRGQQVTLSCSPISGHRSVSWYQQTPGQGLQFLFEYFSETQRNKGNFPGRFSGRQFSNSRSEMNVSTLELGDSALYLCASSLIAGGHDTQYFGPGTRLTVL.

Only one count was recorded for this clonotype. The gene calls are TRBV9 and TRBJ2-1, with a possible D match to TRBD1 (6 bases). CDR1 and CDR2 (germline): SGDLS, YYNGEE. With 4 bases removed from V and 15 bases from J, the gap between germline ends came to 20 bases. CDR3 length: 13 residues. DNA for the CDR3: TGTGCCAGCAGCCCCGACACAGAGGGGGTGCGGTTCTTC. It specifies CASSPDTEGVRFF.

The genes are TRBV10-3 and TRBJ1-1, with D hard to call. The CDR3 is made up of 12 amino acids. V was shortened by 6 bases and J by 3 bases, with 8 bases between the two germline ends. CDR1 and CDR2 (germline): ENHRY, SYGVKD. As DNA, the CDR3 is TGTGCCATCAGGACGGCCGACACTGAAGCTTTCTTT. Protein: CAIRTADTEAFF.

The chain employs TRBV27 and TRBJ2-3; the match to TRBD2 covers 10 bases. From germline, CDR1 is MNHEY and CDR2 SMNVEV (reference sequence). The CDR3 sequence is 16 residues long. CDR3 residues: CASGLAGDLSTDTQYF. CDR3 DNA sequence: TGTGCATCTGGGCTAGCGGGGGACCTAAGCACAGATACGCAGTATTTT.

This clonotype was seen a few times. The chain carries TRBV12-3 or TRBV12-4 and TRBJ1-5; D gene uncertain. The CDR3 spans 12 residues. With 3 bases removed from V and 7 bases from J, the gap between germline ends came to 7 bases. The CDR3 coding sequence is TGTGCCAGCAGTTTTGGGTTCCAGCCCCAGCATTTT. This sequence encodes CASSFGFQPQHF.

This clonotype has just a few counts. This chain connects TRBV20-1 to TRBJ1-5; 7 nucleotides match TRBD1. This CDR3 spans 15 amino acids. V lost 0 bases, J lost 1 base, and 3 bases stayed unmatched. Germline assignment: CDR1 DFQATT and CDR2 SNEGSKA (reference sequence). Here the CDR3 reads CSARDTGQSNQPQHF. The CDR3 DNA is TGCAGTGCTAGAGATACGGGACAGAGCAATCAGCCCCAGCATTTT.

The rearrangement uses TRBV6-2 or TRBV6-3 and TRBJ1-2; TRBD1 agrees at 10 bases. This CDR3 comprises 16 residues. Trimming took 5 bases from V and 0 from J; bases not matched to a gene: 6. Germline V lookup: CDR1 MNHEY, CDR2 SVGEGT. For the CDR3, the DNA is TGTGCCAGCAGTCACGGACAGGGGGAGACTAACTATGGCTACACCTTC. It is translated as CASSHGQGETNYGYTF.

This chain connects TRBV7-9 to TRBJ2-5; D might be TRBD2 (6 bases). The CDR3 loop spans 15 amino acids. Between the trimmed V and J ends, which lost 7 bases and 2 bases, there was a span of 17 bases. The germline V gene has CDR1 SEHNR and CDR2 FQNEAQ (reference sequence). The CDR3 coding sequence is TGTGCCAGCAACCTAGGCGTAGGACTACAAGAGACCCAGTACTTC. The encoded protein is CASNLGVGLQETQYF. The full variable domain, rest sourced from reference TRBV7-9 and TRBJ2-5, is DTGVSQNPRHKITKRGQNVTFRCDPISEHNRLYWYRQTLGQGPEFLTYFQNEAQLEKSRLLSDRFSAERPKGSFSTLEIQRTEQGDSAMYLCASNLGVGLQETQYFGPGTRLLVL.

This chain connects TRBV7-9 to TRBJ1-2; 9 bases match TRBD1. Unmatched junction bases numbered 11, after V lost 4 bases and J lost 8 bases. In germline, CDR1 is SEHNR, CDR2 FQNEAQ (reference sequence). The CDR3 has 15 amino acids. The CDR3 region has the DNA TGTGCCAGCAGCTCTACAGGGGGCGCATATGAAGGCTACACCTTC. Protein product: CASSSTGGAYEGYTF.

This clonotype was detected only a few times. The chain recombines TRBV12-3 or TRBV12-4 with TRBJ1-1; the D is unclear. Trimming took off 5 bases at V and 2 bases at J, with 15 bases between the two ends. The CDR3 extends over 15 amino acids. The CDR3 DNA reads TGTGCCAGCAGTCCAGTATTGCGGGGAAACACTGAAGCTTTCTTT. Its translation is CASSPVLRGNTEAFF.

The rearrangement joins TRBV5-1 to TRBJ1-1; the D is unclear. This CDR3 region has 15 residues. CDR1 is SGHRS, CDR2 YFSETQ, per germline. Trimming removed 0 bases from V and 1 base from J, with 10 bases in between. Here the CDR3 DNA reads TGCGCCAGCAGCTTGGAGGTTAGGCCGAACACTGAAGCTTTCTTT. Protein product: CASSLEVRPNTEAFF.

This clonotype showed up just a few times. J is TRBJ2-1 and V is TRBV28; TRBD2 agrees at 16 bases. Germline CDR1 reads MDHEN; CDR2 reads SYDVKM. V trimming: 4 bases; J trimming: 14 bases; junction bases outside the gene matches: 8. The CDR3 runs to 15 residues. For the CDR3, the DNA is TGTGCCAGCAGTTCTGGGACTAGCGGGAGGGCCGGCAAGTTCTTC. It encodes CASSSGTSGRAGKFF.

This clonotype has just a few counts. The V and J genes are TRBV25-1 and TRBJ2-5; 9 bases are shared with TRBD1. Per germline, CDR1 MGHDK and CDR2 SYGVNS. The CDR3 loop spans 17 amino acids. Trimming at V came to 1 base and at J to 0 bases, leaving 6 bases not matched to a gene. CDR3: CASSESPGTGYQETQYF. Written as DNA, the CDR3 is TGTGCCAGCAGTGAATCCCCTGGGACAGGGTACCAAGAGACCCAGTACTTC.

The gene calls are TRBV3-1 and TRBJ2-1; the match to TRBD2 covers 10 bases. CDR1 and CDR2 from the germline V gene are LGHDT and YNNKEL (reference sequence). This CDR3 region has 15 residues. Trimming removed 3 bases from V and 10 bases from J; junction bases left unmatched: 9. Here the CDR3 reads CASSHQTSGPLEQFF. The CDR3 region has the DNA TGTGCCAGCAGCCACCAGACTAGCGGGCCTTTGGAGCAGTTCTTC.

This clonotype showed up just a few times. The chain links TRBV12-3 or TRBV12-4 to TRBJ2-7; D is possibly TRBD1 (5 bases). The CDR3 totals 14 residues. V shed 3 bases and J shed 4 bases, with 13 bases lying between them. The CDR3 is CASSLAAGLYEQYF. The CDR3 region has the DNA TGTGCCAGCAGTTTGGCCGCAGGGTTGTACGAGCAGTACTTC.

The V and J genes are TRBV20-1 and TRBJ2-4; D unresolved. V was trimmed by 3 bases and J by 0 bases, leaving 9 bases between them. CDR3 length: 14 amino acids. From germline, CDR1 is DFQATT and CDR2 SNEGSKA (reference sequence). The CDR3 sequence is CSASLTRAKNIQYF. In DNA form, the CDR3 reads TGCAGTGCTAGTTTAACCCGAGCCAAAAACATTCAGTACTTC.

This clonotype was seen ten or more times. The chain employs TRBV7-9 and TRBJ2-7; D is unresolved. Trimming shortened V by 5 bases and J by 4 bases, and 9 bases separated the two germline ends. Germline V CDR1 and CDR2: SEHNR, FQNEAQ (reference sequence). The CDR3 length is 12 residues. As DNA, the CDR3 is TGTGCCAGCAGCCTCGGCAGTTACGAGCAGTACTTC. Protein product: CASSLGSYEQYF.